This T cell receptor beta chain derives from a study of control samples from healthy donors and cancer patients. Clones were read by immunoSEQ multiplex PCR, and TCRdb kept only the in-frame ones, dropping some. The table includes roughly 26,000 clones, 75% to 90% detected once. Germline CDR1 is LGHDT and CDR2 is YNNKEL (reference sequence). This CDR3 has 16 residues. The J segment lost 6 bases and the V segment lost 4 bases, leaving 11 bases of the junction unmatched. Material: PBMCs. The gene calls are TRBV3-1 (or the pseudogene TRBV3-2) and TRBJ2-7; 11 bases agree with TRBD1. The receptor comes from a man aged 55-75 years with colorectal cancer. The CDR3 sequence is CASSPSGTGGTGEQYF. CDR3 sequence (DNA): TGTGCCAGCAGCCCCTCCGGGACAGGGGGAACGGGCGAGCAGTACTTC.